The 27 T cell receptor beta chains reported below all come from one sample, sequenced in a study of blood T cell repertoires in COVID-19. Assay: immunoSEQ multiplex PCR; the TCRdb copy retains only in-frame clones and omits some. Of 170,000 or so clones in the sample, approximately 83% are singletons; the top ten hold about 9.6%. Sequencing was performed on peripheral blood. These receptors came from a man in his forties or fifties with active or convalescent COVID-19.

In its sample, this clone was seen once. The V and J genes are TRBV30 and TRBJ2-7; no firm D call. This CDR3 comprises 11 residues. Germline V gene data show CDR1 as GTSNPN and CDR2 as SVGIG (reference sequence). V was shortened by 2 bases and J by 10 bases, with 12 bases between the two germline ends. The CDR3 is CAWSILGTQYF. CDR3 nucleotide sequence: TGTGCCTGGAGTATCCTAGGCACCCAGTACTTC.

The V gene is TRBV7-9, the J gene TRBJ2-7; D might be TRBD2 (7 bases). This CDR3 spans 16 amino acids. V gave up 3 bases and J gave up 2 bases, with 17 bases separating them. Per germline, CDR1 SEHNR and CDR2 FQNEAQ (reference sequence). CDR3 DNA sequence: TGTGCCAGCAGCTTCGGGGGGCCAGACACAGCCTACGAGCAGTACTTC. It is translated as CASSFGGPDTAYEQYF.

The rearrangement uses TRBV6-5 and TRBJ1-2, with D possibly being TRBD1 (5 bases). Germline V gene data show CDR1 as MNHEY and CDR2 as SVGAGI. Trimming cost V 3 bases and J 4 bases, with 12 bases left between them. This CDR3 is built from 14 residues. CDR3 sequence reads: CASSYVDRTYGYTF. The CDR3 nucleotides are TGTGCCAGCAGTTATGTAGACAGAACCTATGGCTACACCTTC.

The chain carries TRBV19 and TRBJ1-2; D might be TRBD1 (6 bases). V was clipped by 3 bases and J by 6 bases, with 17 bases between them. This CDR3 region has 15 residues. Germline-derived CDR1 and CDR2 are LNHDA and SQIVND (reference sequence). Here the CDR3 DNA reads TGTGCCAGTAGTATTGGTCCAGGGGCCAGGGATGGCTACACCTTC. It translates to CASSIGPGARDGYTF.

The chain employs TRBV28 and TRBJ2-7; 11 nucleotides match TRBD2. This CDR3 region has 17 residues. J was trimmed by 2 bases and V by 7 bases; bases with no gene match: 13. Per germline, CDR1 MDHEN and CDR2 SYDVKM. The CDR3 here is CASISGLAGPVTYEQYF. The CDR3 region has the DNA TGTGCCAGCATCTCTGGACTAGCGGGCCCAGTTACCTACGAGCAGTACTTC.

The rearrangement links TRBV5-6 to TRBJ2-7; perhaps TRBD1 as D (6 bases). CDR1 SGHDT and CDR2 YYEEEE come from the germline V gene. Deletions cut 5 bases from V and 2 bases from J, with 17 bases between. The CDR3 has 15 amino acids. The DNA for the CDR3 is TGTGCCAGCAGTTTACAGGGCATAGGGACCTACGAGCAGTACTTC. Protein product: CASSLQGIGTYEQYF.

CDR3 bases: TGTGCCAGCAGTGACCCTCAAGGCAGGGCCTATGGCTACACCTTC. The encoded protein is CASSDPQGRAYGYTF. The genes are TRBV6-1 and TRBJ1-2; possibly TRBD1 for D (5 bases). Deletions cut 3 bases from V and 4 bases from J, with 15 bases between. Germline loops: CDR1 MNHNS, CDR2 SASEGT. The CDR3 is 15 residues long.

This clone came up once. The chain has TRBV10-2 and TRBJ2-3; D gene unclear. The CDR3 runs 15 residues. Germline values: CDR1 WSHSY, CDR2 SAAADI. Trimming cost V 3 bases and J 5 bases, with 15 bases left between them. CDR3 in DNA: TGCGCCAGCAGTGAACGTACAACGACACGAGATACGCAGTATTTT. Its translation: CASSERTTTRDTQYF.

V gene TRBV6-5 combines with J gene TRBJ1-2; tentative D call: TRBD1 (6 bases). The CDR3 has 13 amino acids. From germline, CDR1 is MNHEY and CDR2 SVGAGI. V was trimmed by 5 bases and J by 4 bases, leaving 11 bases between them. This chain's CDR3 is CASSRTVGYGYTF. DNA for the CDR3: TGTGCCAGCAGTAGGACAGTCGGCTATGGCTACACCTTC.

The gene calls are TRBV21-1 and TRBJ1-5; the listed D gene, TRBD1, was not tested against the DNA. TRBV21-1 is flagged as a pseudogene. The CDR3 is made up of 19 amino acids. CDR3 sequence: CASSKTPGQGNYSNQPQHF. The CDR3 nucleotides read TGTGCCAGCAGCAAAACACCGGGACAGGGAAACTATAGCAATCAGCCCCAGCATTTT.

V and J are TRBV9 and TRBJ2-2; 7 bases agree with TRBD1. CDR3 length: 15 residues. Germline V lookup: CDR1 SGDLS, CDR2 YYNGEE. V lost 0 bases and J lost 4; bases outside the gene matches: 3. CDR3 sequence reads: CASSVEGAGTGELFF. As DNA, the CDR3 is TGTGCCAGCAGCGTAGAGGGGGCGGGCACCGGGGAGCTGTTTTTT.

The chain joins TRBV4-1 to TRBJ2-2; 13 bases match TRBD2. J was trimmed by 4 bases and V by 0 bases; bases with no gene match: 5. CDR3 size: 18 residues. The germline gives CDR1 MGHRA, CDR2 YSYEKL. The CDR3 coding sequence is TGCGCCAGCAGCCAAGATTGGACTAGCGGGAGCCGCACCGGGGAGCTGTTTTTT. Encoded protein: CASSQDWTSGSRTGELFF.

V gene TRBV4-1 combines with J gene TRBJ1-4; tentative D call: TRBD1 (5 bases). The germline CDR1 and CDR2 sequences are MGHRA and YSYEKL. The CDR3 spans 14 residues. Trimming shortened V by 4 bases and J by 2 bases, and 8 bases separated the two germline ends. The CDR3 is CASSPGFTNEKLFF. CDR3 DNA: TGCGCCAGCAGCCCAGGGTTCACTAATGAAAAACTGTTTTTT.

The J gene is TRBJ2-3, the V gene TRBV2; D is ambiguous. The V gene's germline CDR1 is SNHLY and CDR2 FYNNEI. The CDR3 spans 12 residues. V lost 7 bases and J 4 bases, leaving 9 bases between the germline ends. CDR3 nucleotides: TGTGCCAGCACTCTTCTCCCAGATACGCAGTATTTT. Translating gives CASTLLPDTQYF.

This clone was counted only a few times. The gene calls are TRBV5-1 and TRBJ1-2, with D tentatively TRBD1 (6 bases). Trimming took 0 bases from V and 7 from J, leaving 10 bases between them. Germline CDR1 is SGHRS and CDR2 is YFSETQ. The CDR3 runs to 13 residues. The CDR3 region has the DNA TGCGCCAGCAGCTTGGCAGGGGTGGGTGGCTACACCTTC. Its protein is CASSLAGVGGYTF.

The CDR3 protein is CASSLGRETQYF. DNA of the CDR3: TGTGCCAGCAGCTTAGGGCGGGAGACCCAGTACTTC. The rearrangement links TRBV7-9 to TRBJ2-5; D remains ambiguous. The V end was cut by 1 base, the J end by 5 bases, with 5 bases between. CDR3 length: 12 residues. CDR1 and CDR2 from the germline V gene are SEHNR and FQNEAQ (reference sequence).

This chain connects TRBV10-2 to TRBJ2-1; D gene ambiguous. This CDR3 spans 11 amino acids. With 4 bases removed from V and 8 bases from J, the gap between germline ends came to 6 bases. Germline CDR1 and CDR2: WSHSY and SAAADI. CDR3 DNA: TGCGCCAGCAGTGGCACTTATGAGCAGTTCTTC. Amino acid sequence: CASSGTYEQFF.

The chain has TRBV7-9 and TRBJ2-4, with 8 positions matching TRBD1. Germline CDR1 reads SEHNR; CDR2 reads FQNEAQ (reference sequence). Losses at the gene ends were 2 bases for V and 7 bases for J; bases not matched to a gene: 1. The CDR3 totals 13 residues. In nucleotides, the CDR3 is TGTGCCAGCAGCTTAACAGGGGGGAACATTCAGTACTTC. It translates to CASSLTGGNIQYF.

This chain joins TRBV5-4 and TRBJ2-5, with TRBD2 matching over 7 bases. V lost 1 base and J lost 5; bases outside the gene matches: 2. CDR3 length: 13 residues. CDR1 is SGHNT, CDR2 YYREEE, per germline (reference sequence). The CDR3 sequence is CASSLYGGETQYF. DNA for the CDR3: TGTGCCAGCAGCTTGTACGGGGGGGAGACCCAGTACTTC.

This chain links TRBV4-1 with TRBJ2-1; 8 bases align to TRBD2. The J segment lost 4 bases and the V segment lost 4 bases, leaving 6 bases of the junction unmatched. The germline V gene encodes CDR1 MGHRA and CDR2 YSYEKL. The CDR3 is 15 residues long. The CDR3 sequence is CASSPTTSGYNEQFF. In nucleotides, the CDR3 is TGCGCCAGCAGCCCGACAACTAGCGGATACAATGAGCAGTTCTTC.

The CDR3 coding sequence is TGTGCCAGCAGCCAAGATAGGATTCGGGGTGAAGCTTTCTTT. Translation: CASSQDRIRGEAFF. The rearrangement uses TRBV3-1 (or the pseudogene TRBV3-2) and TRBJ1-1, with no clear D. The V end lost 0 bases, the J end lost 7 bases, and 12 bases lay between the germline ends. This CDR3 comprises 14 residues. The V gene's germline CDR1 is LGHDT and CDR2 YNNKEL (reference sequence).

V and J are TRBV19 and TRBJ2-2; 7 bases agree with TRBD1. The CDR3 sequence is 15 residues long. J gave up 2 bases and V 9 bases, and 9 bases lay outside the gene matches. Germline loops: CDR1 LNHDA, CDR2 SQIVND (reference sequence). CDR3 DNA sequence: TGTGCCAGCGGGGTGGGGACAGTCAACACCGGGGAGCTGTTTTTT. The encoded protein is CASGVGTVNTGELFF.

The chain employs TRBV18 and TRBJ1-2; 7 bases agree with TRBD1. Looked up from germline, CDR1 is KGHSH and CDR2 is LQKENI. The V and J ends lost 2 bases and 8 bases, in that order; junction bases with no gene match: 8. This CDR3 has 14 residues. CDR3 loop: CASSPDRVSIGYTF. For the CDR3, the DNA is TGTGCCAGCTCACCAGACAGGGTATCTATCGGCTACACCTTC.

The genes are TRBV5-3 and TRBJ2-7, with 12 bases fitting TRBD2. TRBV5-3 qualifies as an ORF whose function is uncertain. With V trimmed by 4 bases and J by 6 bases, 11 bases remained unmatched. This CDR3 spans 16 amino acids. CDR3 loop: CARSQRTSGIVCEQYF. Written as DNA, the CDR3 is TGTGCCAGAAGCCAAAGGACTAGCGGGATAGTTTGCGAGCAGTACTTC.

The rearrangement joins TRBV7-6 to TRBJ1-4; 7 bases align to TRBD1. The V gene's germline CDR1 is SGHVS and CDR2 FNYEAQ. V lost 1 base and J lost 8; bases outside the gene matches: 7. The CDR3 extends over 15 amino acids. The CDR3 loop is CASSLGQGLEEKLFF. The CDR3 DNA reads TGTGCCAGCAGCTTAGGACAGGGACTGGAAGAAAAACTGTTTTTT.

The rearrangement links TRBV5-1 to TRBJ2-1; D is perhaps TRBD1 (6 bases). This CDR3 region has 14 residues. Trimming stripped 4 bases from V and 8 bases from J, with 16 bases between. CDR1 is SGHRS, CDR2 YFSETQ, per germline. The CDR3: CASSLGQLRDEQFF. CDR3 nucleotides: TGCGCCAGCAGCCTAGGACAGCTGCGGGATGAGCAGTTCTTC.

There are a few counts of this clone. The CDR3 nucleotides read TGTGCCAGCAGCTCAAGAAGCGGGAAAGTTACCTACGAGCAGTACTTC. Encoded protein: CASSSRSGKVTYEQYF. The chain combines TRBV7-9 with TRBJ2-7; TRBD2 matches at 7 bases. V lost 4 bases and J lost 2; bases outside the gene matches: 11. CDR1 SEHNR and CDR2 FQNEAQ come from the germline V gene (reference sequence). CDR3 length: 16 amino acids. Together with reference TRBV7-9 and TRBJ2-7, the CDR3 gives the full variable domain: DTGVSQNPRHKITKRGQNVTFRCDPISEHNRLYWYRQTLGQGPEFLTYFQNEAQLEKSRLLSDRFSAERPKGSFSTLEIQRTEQGDSAMYLCASSSRSGKVTYEQYFGPGTRLTVT.